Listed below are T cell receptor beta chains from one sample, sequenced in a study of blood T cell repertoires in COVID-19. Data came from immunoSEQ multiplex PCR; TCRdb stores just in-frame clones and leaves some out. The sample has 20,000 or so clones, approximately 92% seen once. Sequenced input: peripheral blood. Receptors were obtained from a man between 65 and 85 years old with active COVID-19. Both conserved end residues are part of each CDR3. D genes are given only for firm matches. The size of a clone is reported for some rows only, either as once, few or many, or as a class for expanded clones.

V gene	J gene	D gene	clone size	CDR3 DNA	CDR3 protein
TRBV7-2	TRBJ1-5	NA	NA	TGTGCCAGCAGCCTCGTGGCAATGGGAGATCAGCCCCAGCATTTT	CASSLVAMGDQPQHF
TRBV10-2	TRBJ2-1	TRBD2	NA	TGCGCCAGCAGGGGGATTAGCGGGAGGGCCTCTAATGAGCAGTTCTTC	CASRGISGRASNEQFF
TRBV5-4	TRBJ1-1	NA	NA	TGTGCCAGCAGCTTTAAGCTGGGGGGTACTGAAGCTTTCTTT	CASSFKLGGTEAFF
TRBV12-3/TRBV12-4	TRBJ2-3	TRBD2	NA	TGTGCCAGCCGTTGGGGGGGAGGAGGCACGCAGTATTTT	CASRWGGGGTQYF
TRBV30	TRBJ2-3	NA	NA	TGTGCCTGGAGTGGTCCAGGGGGGGATACGCAGTATTTT	CAWSGPGGDTQYF
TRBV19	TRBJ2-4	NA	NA	TGTGCCAGTAGTACGTCCCCCAAAAACATTCAGTACTTC	CASSTSPKNIQYF
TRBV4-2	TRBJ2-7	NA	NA	TGTGCCAGCAGCCACCTCGGGGGCGGGGGTTTTTACGAGCAGTACTTC	CASSHLGGGGFYEQYF
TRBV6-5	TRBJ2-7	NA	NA	TGTGCCAGCAGCTCCTCCCTGAGCTCCTACGAGCAGTACTTC	CASSSSLSSYEQYF
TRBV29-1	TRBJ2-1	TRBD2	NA	TGCAGCGTTGATGGCGGGAGGGCAATCTACAATGAGCAGTTCTTC	CSVDGGRAIYNEQFF
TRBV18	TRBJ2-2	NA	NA	TGTGCCAGCTCACCACCGTCTAGCCCTGGAACCGGGGAGCTGTTTTTT	CASSPPSSPGTGELFF
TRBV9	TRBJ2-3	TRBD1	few	TGTGCCAGCAGCGCTGGGGGACAGGCGGATACGCAGTATTTT	CASSAGGQADTQYF
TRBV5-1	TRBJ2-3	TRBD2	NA	TGCGCCAGCAGCCCAGCCGGGACTAGGGGAGATACGCAGTATTTT	CASSPAGTRGDTQYF
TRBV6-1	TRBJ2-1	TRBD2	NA	TGTGCCAGCAGTGAAGGGGTAGGGACTACCAATGAGCAGTTCTTC	CASSEGVGTTNEQFF
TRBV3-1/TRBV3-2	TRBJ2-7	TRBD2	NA	TGTGCCAGCAGCCAAGGGGCTAGCGGGGGCGAGCAGTACTTC	CASSQGASGGEQYF
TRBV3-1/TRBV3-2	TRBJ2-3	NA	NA	TGTGCCAGCAGCCAAACCGACAGTCAGCTTACGCAGTATTTT	CASSQTDSQLTQYF